The subject of this entry is one T cell receptor (beta chain). What it binds is not known. In germline, CDR1 is DFQATT, CDR2 SNEGSKA (reference sequence). J lost 8 bases, V lost 3 bases, and 5 bases had no gene match. This CDR3 is built from 14 residues. The sample's time point: sample taken at primary tumor resection. Whole RNA, isolated from tumor, nontumor lung or frozen PBMC, was sequenced without prior sorting. The donors were approximately 65 patients with non-small cell lung cancer that was early-stage and untreated. Every TCR cDNA molecule bore its own unique molecular identifier. TCRdb redid the calling of the 5' RACE reads with MiXCR, one entry per CDR3 protein. This table holds 9,500 to 15,000 distinct CDR3 sequences, roughly an eighth found once. The data were taken from a study of spatial heterogeneity in lung cancer. Notes on the study in general: Expanded tumor TCRs that were ubiquitous appeared in blood more at resection than follow-up.

Source: PBMCs, taken at surgery. The chain links TRBV20-1 to TRBJ1-6, with 9 bases matching TRBD1. This clonotype was obtained from a female donor with early-stage non-small cell lung cancer. CDR3 protein: CSASPGQGDSPLHF. The CDR3 nucleotides are TGCAGTGCTAGTCCGGGACAGGGAGATTCACCCCTCCACTTT.